The source of this TCR beta chain is a study of identical twins. Broader study findings: One should note that invariant MAIT and iNKT cells could partly confound zero-insertion analyses. The more abundant beta clonotypes in cord blood had fewer insertions, and memory repertoires did not show this. Out-of-frame sharing of TCR alpha in monozygotic twins was underestimated by models.

TCRdb called the 5' RACE reads again in MiXCR, with one record for every CDR3 protein. The table lists approximately 1.8 million distinct CDR3 sequences, around a third of them singletons, with roughly 0.3% in the top ten. This clonotype was recorded a few times. Antigen unknown. CDR1 is ENHRY and CDR2 is SYGVKD in the germline V gene. This CDR3 has 13 residues. V was shortened by 0 bases and J by 0 bases, with 2 bases between the two germline ends. This clonotype was obtained from a newborn girl in good health. V gene TRBV10-3 combines with J gene TRBJ1-1; D is unresolved. The sample consisted of cord blood. The CDR3 spells CAISESLNTEAFF. The CDR3 DNA sequence: TGTGCCATCAGTGAGTCCCTGAACACTGAAGCTTTCTTT.